This T cell receptor (beta chain) was retrieved from a study of cytomegalovirus exposure and HLA in healthy donors. Points from the study as a whole: Donors were assumed by presence/absence analyses to have roughly uniform sequencing depth.

The PCR employed 60 Vbeta primers together with 13 Jbeta primers. Profiled with immunoSEQ multiplex PCR; TCRdb holds only in-frame clones, not every one. The data contain about 190,000 clones, about four fifths of them singletons. A note on this clone: The antigen is unknown.

The sequenced sample consisted of PBMCs. The source of this sequence is a woman between 50 and 59 years old in good health and CMV-seropositive.

The CDR3 DNA is TGTGCCAGCAGCTTGGCAGGGGACACCGGGGAGCTGTTTTTT. Its protein product is CASSLAGDTGELFF. This chain uses TRBV5-4 with TRBJ2-2; possible D gene TRBD1, 6 bases. The CDR3 consists of 14 residues. The V end lost 0 bases, the J end lost 3 bases, and 6 bases lay between the germline ends. Germline loops: CDR1 SGHNT, CDR2 YYREEE (reference sequence).